The clone carrying this T cell receptor (beta chain) was counted only a few times. MiXCR, run by TCRdb on the RT-PCR reads, gives a single entry per CDR3 protein. The sample holds more than 550,000 distinct CDR3 sequences, 13% to 15% seen once. Germline assignment: CDR1 SEHNR and CDR2 FQNEAQ (reference sequence). Trimming shortened V by 1 base and J by 8 bases, and 14 bases separated the two germline ends. This CDR3 comprises 14 residues. The sequence derives from a female donor in good health, serving as a healthy control. Material: memory CD4+ T cells from blood. The chain carries TRBV7-9 and TRBJ1-2; no definite D call. The CDR3 loop reads CASSLDRDSAGYTF. CDR3 bases: TGTGCCAGCAGCTTAGACCGGGATTCGGCAGGCTACACCTTC.